The 20 T cell receptor beta chains below were found in one sample sequenced in a study of shared clonotypes between healthy human individuals (dated by TCRdb to the early 2020s). The method was the immunoSEQ multiplex PCR assay. Entries here come from immuneACCESS through TCRdb and include only in-frame sequences with V and J called. Some clones fail to appear in such tables; in the studies checked, an unresolved V gene covers under half of the shortfall, and the cause of the remainder is unknown. The sample includes about half a million clones, with over 75% observed a single time. The biggest ten clones account for about 13% of the sample. The sequenced sample consisted of PBMCs. These receptors were taken from a woman aged 40 to 50 in good health. Some clones in this sample may be carry-over from other donors' samples.

The rearrangement joins TRBV18 to TRBJ2-7; tentatively, D is TRBD1 (7 bases). The germline V gene has CDR1 KGHSH and CDR2 LQKENI. V was trimmed by 0 bases and J by 9 bases, leaving 18 bases between them. CDR3 length: 15 amino acids. In DNA, the CDR3 is TGTGCCAGCTCACCACCCATCGGAGGGGGCGCCGTGCAGTACTTC. As protein: CASSPPIGGGAVQYF.

The rearrangement links TRBV7-9 to TRBJ2-3; D is unresolved. The CDR3 is made up of 14 amino acids. CDR1 is SEHNR, CDR2 FQNEAQ, per germline (reference sequence). V was cut by 3 bases and J by 2 bases, with 9 bases left in between. This CDR3 is CASSFDTTTDTQYF. Here the CDR3 DNA reads TGTGCCAGCAGCTTTGACACCACCACAGATACGCAGTATTTT.

This chain links TRBV18 with TRBJ2-7; TRBD1 aligns across 8 bases. The CDR3 has 16 amino acids. With V trimmed by 3 bases and J by 4 bases, 11 bases remained unmatched. Germline CDR1 is KGHSH and CDR2 is LQKENI. The CDR3 coding sequence is TGTGCCAGCTCACCGAACCCCGGGACAGGAATTTACGAGCAGTACTTC. It translates to CASSPNPGTGIYEQYF.

A note on this clone: This could be a read error, since a much larger clone is one nucleotide away. The sample has other DNA sequences that encode this CDR3 too. The genes are TRBV6-1 and TRBJ1-6, with D maybe TRBD1 (5 bases). CDR1 is MNHNS, CDR2 SASEGT, per germline. This CDR3 is 14 amino acids long. CDR3 loop: CATGGDGDNSPLHF. The CDR3 coding sequence is TGTGCCACGGGGGGAGACGGCGATAATTCACCACTCCACTTT.

The rearrangement uses TRBV7-9 and TRBJ1-2, with a weak D call TRBD1 (6 bases). The length of the CDR3 is 17 residues. V dropped 5 bases and J dropped 2 bases, with 21 bases sitting between them. Germline V CDR1 and CDR2: SEHNR, FQNEAQ (reference sequence). This CDR3 reads CASSTPPRQGLNYGYTF. The CDR3 bases are TGTGCCAGCAGCACCCCTCCGCGGCAGGGGTTGAACTATGGCTACACCTTC.

V gene TRBV4-1 combines with J gene TRBJ1-4; weak D call: TRBD1 (5 bases). Germline loops: CDR1 MGHRA, CDR2 YSYEKL. Deletions cut 1 base from V and 3 bases from J, with 12 bases between. The CDR3 is made up of 16 amino acids. This chain's CDR3 is CASSQGTGVANEKLFF. CDR3 coding DNA: TGCGCCAGCAGCCAAGGGACGGGGGTGGCTAATGAAAAACTGTTTTTT.

Remarks on this clone: A far larger clone is just one base off, so this is likely a read error. The genes are TRBV6-5 and TRBJ1-1; D unclear. The CDR3 extends over 16 amino acids. Germline loops: CDR1 MNHEY, CDR2 SVGAGI. Deletions cut 2 bases from V and 4 bases from J, with 17 bases between. DNA of the CDR3: TGTGCCAGCAGTTACGTCCCTGACATGGGCGGCACTGAAGCTTTCTTT. It codes for CASSYVPDMGGTEAFF.

V and J are TRBV7-9 and TRBJ2-1; 11 positions agree with TRBD1. Per the germline V gene, CDR1 is SEHNR and CDR2 is FQNEAQ (reference sequence). CDR3 length: 17 amino acids. With 1 base clipped from V and 4 bases from J, the junction kept 6 bases outside the gene matches. CDR3 sequence (DNA): TGTGCCAGCAGCTTAGGGACAGGGGGCAACGTTTACAATGAGCAGTTCTTC. As protein: CASSLGTGGNVYNEQFF.

Turning to this clone: A far larger clone is only one base removed, so a read error is likely. In the same sample, other DNA sequences code for this CDR3. The CDR3 region is CASSPRGGETQYF. CDR3 DNA: TGTGCCAGCAGCCCCCGGGGCGGGGAGACCCAGTACTTC. The rearrangement links TRBV7-3 to TRBJ2-5, with D perhaps given as TRBD1 or TRBD2 (5 bases each). Germline values: CDR1 SGHTA, CDR2 FQGTGA. V was trimmed by 5 bases and J by 5 bases, leaving 12 bases between them. This CDR3 is built from 13 residues.

The DNA for the CDR3 is TGTGCCAGCAGCTCGAAAGTAATCGGGGCGGGACAGATTCAGTACTTC. This gives the protein CASSSKVIGAGQIQYF. The V and J genes are TRBV7-9 and TRBJ2-4; D possibly corresponds to TRBD1 (7 bases). The CDR3 consists of 16 residues. CDR1 is SEHNR, CDR2 FQNEAQ, per germline (reference sequence). Trimming removed 4 bases at V and 10 bases at J, with 23 bases between. Supplemented by reference TRBV7-9 and TRBJ2-4, the full variable domain reads DTGVSQNPRHKITKRGQNVTFRCDPISEHNRLYWYRQTLGQGPEFLTYFQNEAQLEKSRLLSDRFSAERPKGSFSTLEIQRTEQGDSAMYLCASSSKVIGAGQIQYFGAGTRLSVL.

As to this clone: A read error likely explains this, since a far larger clone differs by one base. V and J are TRBV29-1 and TRBJ1-1; no reliable D call. Per germline, CDR1 SQVTM and CDR2 ANQGSEA. This CDR3 is 11 amino acids long. The CDR3 DNA reads as TGCGGCGTTGCAGGGAACACTGAAGCTTTCTTT. This codes for CGVAGNTEAFF.

This clone showed up just a few times. J is TRBJ1-2 and V is TRBV11-2; TRBD1 might be the D (6 bases). Germline values: CDR1 SGHAT, CDR2 FQNNGV. CDR3 length: 13 residues. V lost 5 bases and J lost 5, with 12 bases in between. The CDR3 nucleotides are TGTGCCAGCAGCACCACAGGGATATATGGCTACACCTTC. Translating it yields CASSTTGIYGYTF.

V is TRBV10-2 and J is TRBJ2-1, with 11 bases fitting TRBD2. CDR3 length equals 17 residues. Germline assignment: CDR1 WSHSY and CDR2 SAAADI. V gave up 6 bases and J gave up 2 bases; unmatched junction bases: 9. The CDR3 is CASSETSGRPTYNEQFF. DNA of the CDR3: TGCGCCAGCAGCGAAACTAGCGGGAGACCCACCTACAATGAGCAGTTCTTC.

The chain is built from TRBV18 and TRBJ2-5; TRBD1 is a possible D gene (6 bases). Trimming cost V 5 bases and J 5 bases, with 18 bases left between them. The CDR3 contains 15 residues. Germline V gene lookup returns CDR1 KGHSH and CDR2 LQKENI. CDR3 region: CASSSRDEGVETQYF. The CDR3 DNA sequence: TGTGCCAGCTCATCCCGGGACGAGGGGGTGGAGACCCAGTACTTC.

This rearrangement joins TRBV25-1 to TRBJ2-7; no firm D call. Trimming shortened V by 3 bases and J by 2 bases, and 8 bases separated the two germline ends. The CDR3 totals 13 residues. Germline loops: CDR1 MGHDK, CDR2 SYGVNS. CDR3: CASSDPVAYEQYF. In nucleotides, the CDR3 is TGTGCCAGCAGTGATCCGGTTGCCTACGAGCAGTACTTC.

The CDR3 region is CAWSVRWGRETQYF. The CDR3 nucleotides are TGTGCCTGGAGTGTGAGATGGGGGAGGGAGACCCAGTACTTC. This chain connects TRBV30 to TRBJ2-5, with D possibly TRBD2 on 6 matching bases. The CDR3 runs to 14 residues. Germline V CDR1 and CDR2: GTSNPN, SVGIG (reference sequence). Trimming shortened V by 0 bases and J by 5 bases, and 13 bases separated the two germline ends.

This clone was seen a single time. The V and J genes are TRBV4-2 and TRBJ2-3, with D tentatively TRBD1 (7 bases). In germline, CDR1 is LGHNA, CDR2 YNFKEQ. There are 15 residues in the CDR3. V was cut by 0 bases and J by 6 bases, with 13 bases left in between. The CDR3 loop is CASSQEQGDFDTQYF. Written as DNA, the CDR3 is TGTGCCAGCAGCCAAGAGCAGGGGGACTTCGATACGCAGTATTTT.

The V and J genes are TRBV5-1 and TRBJ2-7, with a weak D call TRBD2 (5 bases). The germline V and J ends were trimmed by 4 bases and 3 bases, with 14 bases remaining between them. Germline assignment: CDR1 SGHRS and CDR2 YFSETQ. The length of the CDR3 is 14 residues. Here the CDR3 DNA reads TGCGCCAGCAGCAGCCCAGCGACTATCTACGAGCAGTACTTC. Its protein is CASSSPATIYEQYF.

On this clone: The same CDR3 can be traced to other DNA sequences in this sample. The chain couples TRBV6-4 to TRBJ2-2; D remains ambiguous. Germline V gives CDR1 MRHNA, CDR2 SNTAGT. The CDR3 has 13 amino acids. With 2 bases removed from V and 3 bases from J, the gap between germline ends came to 4 bases. Here the CDR3 reads CASSDTDTGELFF. DNA for the CDR3: TGTGCCAGCAGTGACACGGACACCGGGGAGCTGTTTTTT.

Concerning this clone: This is likely an artifact of a read error, given a far larger clone one base away. V and J are TRBV11-2 and TRBJ2-3, with 9 bases matching TRBD2. The CDR3 is 15 amino acids. Germline V gene lookup returns CDR1 SGHAT and CDR2 FQNNGV. The trim removed 4 bases at V and 5 bases at J, leaving 7 bases unmatched. The CDR3 sequence: CASSSLAGWIDTQYF. CDR3 DNA: TGTGCCAGCAGCTCCCTAGCGGGATGGATAGATACGCAGTATTTT.